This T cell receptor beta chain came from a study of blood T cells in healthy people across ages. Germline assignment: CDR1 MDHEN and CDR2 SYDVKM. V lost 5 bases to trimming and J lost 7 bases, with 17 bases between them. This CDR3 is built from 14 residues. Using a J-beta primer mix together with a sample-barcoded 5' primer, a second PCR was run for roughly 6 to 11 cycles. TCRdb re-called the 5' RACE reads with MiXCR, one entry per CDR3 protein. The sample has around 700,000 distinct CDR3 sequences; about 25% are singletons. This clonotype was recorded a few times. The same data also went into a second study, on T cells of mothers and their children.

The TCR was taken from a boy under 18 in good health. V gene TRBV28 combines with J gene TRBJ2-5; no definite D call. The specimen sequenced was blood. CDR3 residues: CASSRPDGVPTQYF. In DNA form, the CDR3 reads TGTGCCAGCAGTCGCCCCGATGGGGTACCGACCCAGTACTTC.